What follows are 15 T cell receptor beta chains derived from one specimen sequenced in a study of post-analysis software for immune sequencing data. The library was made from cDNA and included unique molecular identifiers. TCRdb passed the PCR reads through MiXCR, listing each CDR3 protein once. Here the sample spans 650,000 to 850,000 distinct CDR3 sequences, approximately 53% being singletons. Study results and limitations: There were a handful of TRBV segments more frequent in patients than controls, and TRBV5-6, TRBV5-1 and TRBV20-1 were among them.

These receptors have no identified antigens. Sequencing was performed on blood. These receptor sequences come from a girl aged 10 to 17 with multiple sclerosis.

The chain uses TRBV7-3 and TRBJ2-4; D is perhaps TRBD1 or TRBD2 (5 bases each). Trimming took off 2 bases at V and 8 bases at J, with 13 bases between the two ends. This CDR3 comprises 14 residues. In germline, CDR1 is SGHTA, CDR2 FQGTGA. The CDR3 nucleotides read TGTGCCAGCAGCTTACAGGGTTCGGAGGACATTCAGTACTTC. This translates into CASSLQGSEDIQYF.

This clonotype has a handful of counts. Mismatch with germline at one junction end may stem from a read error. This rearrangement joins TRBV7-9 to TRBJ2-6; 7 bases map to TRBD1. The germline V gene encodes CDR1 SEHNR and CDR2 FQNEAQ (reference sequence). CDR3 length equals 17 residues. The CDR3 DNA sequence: TGTGCCAGCAGCCTAGGGGGACAGACCTCTGAGGCCAACGTCCTGACTTTC. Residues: CASSLGGQTSEANVLTF. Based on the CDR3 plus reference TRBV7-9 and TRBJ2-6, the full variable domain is DTGVSQNPRHKITKRGQNVTFRCDPISEHNRLYWYRQTLGQGPEFLTYFQNEAQLEKSRLLSDRFSAERPKGSFSTLEIQRTEQGDSAMYLCASSLGGQTSEANVLTFGAGSRLTVL.

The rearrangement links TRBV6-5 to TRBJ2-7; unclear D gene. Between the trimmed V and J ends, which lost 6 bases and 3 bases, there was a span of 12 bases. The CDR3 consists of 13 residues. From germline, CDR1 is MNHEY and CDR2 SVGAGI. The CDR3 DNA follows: TGTGCCAGCAGGGTAGGACCTTACTACGAGCAGTACTTC. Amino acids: CASRVGPYYEQYF.

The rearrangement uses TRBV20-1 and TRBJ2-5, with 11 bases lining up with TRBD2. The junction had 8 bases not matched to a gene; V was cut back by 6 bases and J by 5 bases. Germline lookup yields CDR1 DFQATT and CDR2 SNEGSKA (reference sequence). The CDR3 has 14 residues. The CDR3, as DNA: TGCAGTGCGAGTAGCGGGGGGGCGGTGGAGACCCAGTACTTC. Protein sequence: CSASSGGAVETQYF.

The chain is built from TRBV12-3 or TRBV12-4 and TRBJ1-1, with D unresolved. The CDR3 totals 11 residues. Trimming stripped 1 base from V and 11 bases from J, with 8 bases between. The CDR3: CASSLVGLAFF. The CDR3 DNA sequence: TGTGCCAGCAGTTTAGTAGGGCTGGCTTTCTTT.

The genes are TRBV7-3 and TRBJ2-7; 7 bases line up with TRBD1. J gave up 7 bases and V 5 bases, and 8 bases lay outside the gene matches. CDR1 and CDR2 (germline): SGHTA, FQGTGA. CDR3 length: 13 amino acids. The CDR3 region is CASSIDRAQEQYF. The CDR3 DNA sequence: TGTGCCAGCAGCATAGACAGGGCCCAAGAGCAGTACTTC.

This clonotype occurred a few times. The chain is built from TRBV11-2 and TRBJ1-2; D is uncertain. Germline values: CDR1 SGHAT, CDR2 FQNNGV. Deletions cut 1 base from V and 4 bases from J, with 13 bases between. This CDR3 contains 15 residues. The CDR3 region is CASSLGRRDLYGYTF. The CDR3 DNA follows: TGTGCCAGCAGCTTAGGACGGCGCGACCTCTATGGCTACACCTTC.

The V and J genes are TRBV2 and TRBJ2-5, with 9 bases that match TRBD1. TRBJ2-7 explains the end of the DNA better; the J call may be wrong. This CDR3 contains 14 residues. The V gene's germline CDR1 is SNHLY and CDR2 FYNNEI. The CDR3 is CASSADRGYGEQYF. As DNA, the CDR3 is TGTGCCAGCAGTGCCGACAGGGGGTATGGCGAGCAGTACTTC.

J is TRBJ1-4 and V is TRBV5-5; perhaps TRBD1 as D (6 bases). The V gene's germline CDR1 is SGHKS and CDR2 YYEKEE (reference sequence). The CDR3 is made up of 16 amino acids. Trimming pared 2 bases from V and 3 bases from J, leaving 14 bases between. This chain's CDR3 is CASSFRTVAPNEKLFF. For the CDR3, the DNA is TGTGCCAGCAGCTTCAGGACAGTGGCGCCTAATGAAAAACTGTTTTTT. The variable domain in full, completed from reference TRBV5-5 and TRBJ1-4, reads DAGVTQSPTHLIKTRGQQVTLRCSPISGHKSVSWYQQVLGQGPQFIFQYYEKEERGRGNFPDRFSARQFPNYSSELNVNALLLGDSALYLCASSFRTVAPNEKLFFGSGTQLSVL.

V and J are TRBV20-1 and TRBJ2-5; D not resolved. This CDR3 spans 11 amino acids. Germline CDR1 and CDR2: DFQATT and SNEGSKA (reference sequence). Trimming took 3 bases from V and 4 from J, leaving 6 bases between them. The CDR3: CSASLRETQYF. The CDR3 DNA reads TGCAGTGCTAGCTTGAGAGAGACCCAGTACTTC.

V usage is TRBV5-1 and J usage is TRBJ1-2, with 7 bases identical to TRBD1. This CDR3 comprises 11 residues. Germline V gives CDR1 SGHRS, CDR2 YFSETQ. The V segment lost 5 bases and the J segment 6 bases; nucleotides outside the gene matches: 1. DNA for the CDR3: TGCGCCAGCAGGGGGACAGATGGCTACACCTTC. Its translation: CASRGTDGYTF.

Here the CDR3 reads CASSLAWTSGVYNEQFF. The CDR3 DNA sequence: TGCGCCAGCAGCTTGGCTTGGACTAGCGGGGTTTACAATGAGCAGTTCTTC. V is TRBV5-1 and J is TRBJ2-1, with 12 bases matching TRBD2. The CDR3 runs 17 residues. V lost 0 bases to trimming and J lost 4 bases; unmatched junction nucleotides: 5. Germline V CDR1 and CDR2: SGHRS, YFSETQ.

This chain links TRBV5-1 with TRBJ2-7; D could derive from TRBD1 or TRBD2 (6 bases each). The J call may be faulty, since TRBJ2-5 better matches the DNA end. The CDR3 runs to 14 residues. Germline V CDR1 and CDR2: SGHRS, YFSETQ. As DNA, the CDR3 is TGCGCCAGCGGTCTTCCCGGGGGACACCGGACCCAGTACTTC. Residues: CASGLPGGHRTQYF.

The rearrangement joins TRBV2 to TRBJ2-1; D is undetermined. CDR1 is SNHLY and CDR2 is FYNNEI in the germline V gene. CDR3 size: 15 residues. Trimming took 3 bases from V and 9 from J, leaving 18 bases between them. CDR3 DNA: TGTGCCAGCAGTGACGTTCATACTTCGCTCGGTGAGCAGTTCTTC. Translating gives CASSDVHTSLGEQFF.

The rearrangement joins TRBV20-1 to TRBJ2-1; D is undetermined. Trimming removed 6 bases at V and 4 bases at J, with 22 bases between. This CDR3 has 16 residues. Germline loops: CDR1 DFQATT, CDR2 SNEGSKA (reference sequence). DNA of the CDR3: TGCAGTGCGGGAAGCGAAGGCACCTCCCCTTACAATGAGCAGTTCTTC. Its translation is CSAGSEGTSPYNEQFF.